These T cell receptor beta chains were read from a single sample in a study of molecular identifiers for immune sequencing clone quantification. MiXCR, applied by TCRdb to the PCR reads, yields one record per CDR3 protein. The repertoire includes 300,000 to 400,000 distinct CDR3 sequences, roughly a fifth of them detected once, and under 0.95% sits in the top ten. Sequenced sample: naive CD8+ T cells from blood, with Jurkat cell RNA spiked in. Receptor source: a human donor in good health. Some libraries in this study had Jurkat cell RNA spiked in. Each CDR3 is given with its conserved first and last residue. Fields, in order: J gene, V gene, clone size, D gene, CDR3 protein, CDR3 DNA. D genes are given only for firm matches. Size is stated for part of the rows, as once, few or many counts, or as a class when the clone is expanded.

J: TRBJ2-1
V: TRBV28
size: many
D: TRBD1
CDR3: CASSEETGSYNEQFF
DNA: TGTGCCAGCAGTGAAGAGACAGGGTCCTACAATGAGCAGTTCTTC

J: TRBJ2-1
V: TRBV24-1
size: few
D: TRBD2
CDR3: CATSGPTSGRAGNEQFF
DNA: TGTGCCACCAGTGGCCCCACTAGCGGGAGGGCCGGCAATGAGCAGTTCTTC

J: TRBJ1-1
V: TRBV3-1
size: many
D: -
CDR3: CASSQDRGIDLNTEAFF
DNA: TGTGCCAGCAGCCAAGATAGGGGAATCGATCTGAACACTGAAGCTTTCTTT

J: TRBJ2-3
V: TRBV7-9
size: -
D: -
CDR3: CASSSPELGHSTDTQYF
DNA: TGTGCCAGCAGCTCGCCAGAGTTGGGCCATAGCACAGATACGCAGTATTTT

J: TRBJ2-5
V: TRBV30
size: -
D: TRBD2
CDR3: CAWNQLAGSPETQYF
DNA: TGTGCCTGGAACCAACTAGCGGGGTCCCCCGAGACCCAGTACTTC

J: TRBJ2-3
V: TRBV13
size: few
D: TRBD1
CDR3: CASSLAVQGVTDTQYF
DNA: TGTGCCAGCAGCTTAGCGGTACAGGGGGTCACAGATACGCAGTATTTT

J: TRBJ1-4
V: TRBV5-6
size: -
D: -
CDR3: CASSLSGNEKLFF
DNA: TGTGCCAGCAGCTTGAGCGGGAATGAAAAACTGTTTTTT

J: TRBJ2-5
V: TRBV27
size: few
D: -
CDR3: CASGGVGGIRETQYF
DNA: TGTGCCAGCGGGGGGGTGGGGGGCATAAGAGAGACCCAGTACTTC

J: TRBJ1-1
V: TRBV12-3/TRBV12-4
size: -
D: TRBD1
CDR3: CASIPTGGDTEAFF
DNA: TGTGCCAGCATCCCGACAGGGGGTGACACTGAAGCTTTCTTT

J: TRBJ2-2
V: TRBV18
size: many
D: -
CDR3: CASSRTGPNTGELFF
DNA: TGTGCCAGCTCAAGAACAGGCCCCAACACCGGGGAGCTGTTTTTT

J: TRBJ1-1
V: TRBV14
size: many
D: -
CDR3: CASSQAGPLLATEAFF
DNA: TGTGCCAGCAGCCAAGCCGGACCCCTCCTGGCCACTGAAGCTTTCTTT

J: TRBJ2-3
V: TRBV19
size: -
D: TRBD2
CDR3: CASQKLAEATDTQYF
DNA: TGTGCCAGTCAAAAACTAGCGGAAGCAACAGATACGCAGTATTTT

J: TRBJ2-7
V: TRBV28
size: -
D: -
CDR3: CASSAPRGQYF
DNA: TGTGCCAGCAGCGCCCCACGCGGGCAGTACTTC

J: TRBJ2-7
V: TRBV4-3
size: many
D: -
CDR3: CASSQGRSSSYEQYF
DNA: TGCGCCAGCAGCCAAGGACGGTCCAGCTCCTACGAGCAGTACTTC

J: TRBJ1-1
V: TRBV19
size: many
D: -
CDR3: CASRWSGGNTEAFF
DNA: TGTGCCAGTAGGTGGTCCGGGGGCAACACTGAAGCTTTCTTT

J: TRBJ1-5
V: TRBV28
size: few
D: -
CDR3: CASTPTGTLYQPQHF
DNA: TGTGCCAGCACCCCGACCGGGACACTATATCAGCCCCAGCATTTT

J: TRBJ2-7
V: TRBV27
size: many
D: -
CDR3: CASSNTQGHEQYF
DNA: TGTGCCAGCAGCAACACACAGGGCCACGAGCAGTACTTC

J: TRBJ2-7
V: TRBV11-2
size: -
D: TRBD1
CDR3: CASSLDRTGGNEQYF
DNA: TGTGCCAGCAGCTTAGACCGGACAGGGGGCAACGAGCAGTACTTC

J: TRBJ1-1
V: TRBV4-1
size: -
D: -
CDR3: CASSQEGELSTEAFF
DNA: TGCGCCAGCAGCCAAGAAGGAGAGTTGAGCACCGAAGCTTTCTTT

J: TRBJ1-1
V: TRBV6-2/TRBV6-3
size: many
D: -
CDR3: CASSFSLLEAFF
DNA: TGTGCCAGCAGTTTTAGTCTTCTTGAAGCTTTCTTT

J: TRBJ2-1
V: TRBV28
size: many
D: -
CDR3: CASSFRGASAGEQFF
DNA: TGTGCCAGCAGTTTTCGCGGGGCTAGCGCGGGCGAGCAGTTCTTC

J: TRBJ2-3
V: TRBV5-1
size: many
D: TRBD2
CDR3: CASSDGLAGADTQYF
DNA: TGCGCCAGCAGCGACGGACTAGCGGGGGCAGATACGCAGTATTTT

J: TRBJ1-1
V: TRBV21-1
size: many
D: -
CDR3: CASSIPSGRDGLNTEAFF
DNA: TGTGCCAGCAGCATACCAAGTGGTAGGGACGGGTTGAACACTGAAGCTTTCTTT

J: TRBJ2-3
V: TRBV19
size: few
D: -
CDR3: CASSPGVGYTQYF
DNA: TGTGCCAGTAGTCCAGGGGTTGGGTATACGCAGTATTTT

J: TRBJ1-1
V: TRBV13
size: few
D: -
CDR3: CASSYRSGADAFF
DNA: TGTGCCAGCAGCTACCGATCCGGGGCTGACGCTTTCTTT

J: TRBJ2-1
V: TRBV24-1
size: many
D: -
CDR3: CATSAYPGTEQFF
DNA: TGTGCCACCAGTGCCTACCCCGGGACAGAGCAGTTCTTC

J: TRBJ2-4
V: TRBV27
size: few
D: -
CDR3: CASRTFTGTTKNIQYF
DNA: TGTGCCAGCAGGACTTTTACAGGGACGACCAAAAACATTCAGTACTTC

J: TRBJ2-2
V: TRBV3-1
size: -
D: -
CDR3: CASSQGSTHFIPGRGLFF
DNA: TGTGCCAGCAGCCAAGGAAGCACCCATTTTATCCCCGGGCGGGGGCTGTTTTTT

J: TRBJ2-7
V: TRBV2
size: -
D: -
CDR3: CASTFASYEQYF
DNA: TGTGCCAGCACCTTCGCCTCCTACGAGCAGTACTTC

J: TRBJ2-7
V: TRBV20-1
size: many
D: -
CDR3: CSARSWSYEQYF
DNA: TGCAGTGCTAGAAGTTGGTCCTACGAGCAGTACTTC

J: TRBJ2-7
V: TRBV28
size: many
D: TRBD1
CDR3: CASSPTGGIYEQYF
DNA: TGTGCCAGCAGTCCCACAGGGGGCATTTACGAGCAGTACTTC

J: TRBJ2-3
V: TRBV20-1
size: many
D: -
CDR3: CSAIGGSSTDTQYF
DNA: TGCAGTGCTATTGGAGGCTCTAGCACAGATACGCAGTATTTT

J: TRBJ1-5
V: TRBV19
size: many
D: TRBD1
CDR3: CASSIGSGGVQPQHF
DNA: TGTGCCAGTAGTATAGGGTCAGGGGGAGTTCAGCCCCAGCATTTT

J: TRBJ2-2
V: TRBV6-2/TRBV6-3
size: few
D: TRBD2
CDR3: CASSSPRVAGRNTGELFF
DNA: TGTGCCAGCAGTTCCCCCCGGGTAGCGGGACGGAACACCGGGGAGCTGTTTTTT

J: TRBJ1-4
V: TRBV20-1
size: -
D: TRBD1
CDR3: CSARGQGEYEKLFF
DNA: TGCAGTGCTAGAGGACAGGGGGAGTATGAAAAACTGTTTTTT

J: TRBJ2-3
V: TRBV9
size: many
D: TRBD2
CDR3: CASSGTSGVSTDTQYF
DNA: TGTGCCAGCAGCGGAACTAGCGGGGTGAGCACAGATACGCAGTATTTT

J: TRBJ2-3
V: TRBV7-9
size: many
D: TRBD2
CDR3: CASSFLRDYTDTQYF
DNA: TGTGCCAGCAGCTTTTTGCGGGACTACACAGATACGCAGTATTTT

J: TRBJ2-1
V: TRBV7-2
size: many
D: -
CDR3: CASNSHSASSYNEQFF
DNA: TGTGCCAGCAACAGCCATAGCGCCAGCTCCTACAATGAGCAGTTCTTC

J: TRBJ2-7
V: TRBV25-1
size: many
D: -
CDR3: CASSEWGGRVEQYF
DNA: TGTGCCAGCAGTGAATGGGGTGGCAGGGTCGAGCAGTACTTC

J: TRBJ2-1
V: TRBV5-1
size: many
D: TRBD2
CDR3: CASSLIAGGPGSYNEQFF
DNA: TGCGCCAGCAGCTTAATAGCGGGGGGGCCCGGTTCCTACAATGAGCAGTTCTTC

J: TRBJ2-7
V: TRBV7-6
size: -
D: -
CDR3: CASSLDAGASHEQYF
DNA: TGTGCCAGCAGCTTAGACGCGGGGGCGTCGCACGAGCAGTACTTC

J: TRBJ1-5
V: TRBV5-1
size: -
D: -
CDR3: CASSLGSRGPCNQPQHF
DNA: TGCGCCAGCAGCTTGGGAAGCAGGGGACCGTGCAATCAGCCCCAGCATTTT

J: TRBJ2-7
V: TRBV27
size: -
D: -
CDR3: CASSFSRSSYEQYF
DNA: TGTGCCAGCAGTTTCTCTAGGAGCTCCTACGAGCAGTACTTC

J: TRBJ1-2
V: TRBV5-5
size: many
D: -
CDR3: CASSLDRVSYDGYTF
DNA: TGTGCCAGCAGCTTGGATAGGGTTTCCTATGATGGCTACACCTTC

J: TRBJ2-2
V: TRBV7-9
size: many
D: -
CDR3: CASSLGLTPGELFF
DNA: TGTGCCAGCAGCTTAGGTCTTACTCCCGGGGAGCTGTTTTTT

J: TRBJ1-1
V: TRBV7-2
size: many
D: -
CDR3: CASSPRLGGLNTEAFF
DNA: TGTGCCAGCAGCCCGAGGCTGGGGGGTTTGAACACTGAAGCTTTCTTT

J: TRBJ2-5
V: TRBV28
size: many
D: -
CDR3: CASIGPGETQYF
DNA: TGTGCCAGCATCGGCCCTGGAGAGACCCAGTACTTC

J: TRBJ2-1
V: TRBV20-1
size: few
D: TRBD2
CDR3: CSALIRSGGWGSEQFF
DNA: TGCAGTGCGCTAATTCGAAGCGGGGGGTGGGGCAGTGAGCAGTTCTTC

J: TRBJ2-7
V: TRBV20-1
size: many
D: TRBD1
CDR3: CSAFGDSGLWEQYF
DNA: TGCAGTGCTTTCGGGGACAGCGGCTTGTGGGAGCAGTACTTC

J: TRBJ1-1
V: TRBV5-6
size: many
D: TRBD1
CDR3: CASSLVPGTAEAFF
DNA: TGTGCCAGCAGCTTGGTCCCAGGGACAGCTGAAGCTTTCTTT

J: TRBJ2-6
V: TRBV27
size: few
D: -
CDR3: CASSFVASGANVLTF
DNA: TGTGCCAGCAGTTTTGTTGCCTCTGGGGCCAACGTCCTGACTTTC

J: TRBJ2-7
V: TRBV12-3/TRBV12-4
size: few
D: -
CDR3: CASRRQNEQYF
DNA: TGTGCCAGCAGACGACAGAACGAGCAGTACTTC

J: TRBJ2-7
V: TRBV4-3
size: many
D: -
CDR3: CASSQGRGSYEQYF
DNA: TGCGCCAGCAGCCAAGGCCGGGGCTCTTACGAGCAGTACTTC

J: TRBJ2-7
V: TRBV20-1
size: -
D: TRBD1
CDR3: CSATGTGESFDEQYF
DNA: TGCAGTGCTACCGGGACAGGGGAGAGTTTCGACGAGCAGTACTTC

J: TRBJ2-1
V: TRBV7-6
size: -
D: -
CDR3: CASSQRTDNNEQFF
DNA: TGTGCCAGCAGCCAGCGGACAGATAACAATGAGCAGTTCTTC

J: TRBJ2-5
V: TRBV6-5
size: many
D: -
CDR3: CASSYSPGAETQYF
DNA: TGTGCCAGCAGTTACTCGCCAGGAGCAGAGACCCAGTACTTC

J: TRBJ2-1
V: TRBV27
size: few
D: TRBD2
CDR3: CASSLLSGGLNEQFF
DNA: TGTGCCAGCAGTTTATTGAGCGGGGGGCTGAATGAGCAGTTCTTC

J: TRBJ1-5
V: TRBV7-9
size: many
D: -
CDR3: CASSLWGINQPQHF
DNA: TGTGCCAGCAGCTTGTGGGGTATCAATCAGCCCCAGCATTTT